This entry describes one T cell receptor (beta chain). The sample is drawn from a study of blood T cell repertoires in COVID-19. As for the study in general: Sources were T cells, B-cell-depleted T cells, or PBMCs; the material itself was cDNA or gDNA.

Germline CDR1 and CDR2: WNHNN and SYGVQD (reference sequence). V lost 4 bases and J lost 0, with 16 bases in between. The CDR3 is 17 amino acids. Original processing methods: Amplifying reference gene primers gave estimates of nucleated cell counts. Here immunoSEQ multiplex PCR was the method, and the copy in TCRdb shows in-frame clones only, minus some. From that table come the V and J calls and clone size; the DNA was used to work out D and trimming. The sample has about 300,000 clones, over 70% seen once. The V gene is TRBV10-1, the J gene TRBJ1-3; D not resolved. Sequencing used peripheral blood. This clonotype was obtained from a woman aged 45-60 years with acute or convalescent COVID-19. CDR3 coding DNA: TGCGCCAGCAGTGGAGGCTATGGCTCGCGCTCTGGAAACACCATATATTTT. The encoded protein is CASSGGYGSRSGNTIYF.